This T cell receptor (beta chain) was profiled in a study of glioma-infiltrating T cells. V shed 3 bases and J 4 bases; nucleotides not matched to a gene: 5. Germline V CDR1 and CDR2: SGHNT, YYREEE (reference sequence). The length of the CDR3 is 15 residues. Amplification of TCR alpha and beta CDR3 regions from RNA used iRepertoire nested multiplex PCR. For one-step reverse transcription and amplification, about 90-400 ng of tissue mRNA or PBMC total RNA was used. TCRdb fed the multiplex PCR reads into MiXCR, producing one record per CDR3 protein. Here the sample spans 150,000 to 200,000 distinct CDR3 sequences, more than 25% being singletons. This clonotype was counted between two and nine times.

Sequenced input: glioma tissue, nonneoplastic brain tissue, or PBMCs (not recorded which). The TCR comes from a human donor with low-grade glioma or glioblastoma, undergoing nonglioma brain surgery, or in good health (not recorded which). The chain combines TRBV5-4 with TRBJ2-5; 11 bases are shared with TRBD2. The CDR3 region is CASSSLAGVVETQYF. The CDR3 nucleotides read TGTGCCAGCAGCTCACTAGCGGGAGTTGTAGAGACCCAGTACTTC.